A selection of T cell receptor beta chains follows, all from one sample in a study of blood T cells in healthy people across ages. TCRdb recomputed calls from the 5' RACE reads with MiXCR, one row per CDR3 protein. Of about 1.5 million distinct CDR3 sequences listed, approximately 43% were seen once; the top ten hold more than 4%. Sequenced sample: blood. These receptors were obtained from a woman aged 18-30 years in good health. CDR3s leave out the opening cysteine and the closing phenylalanine or tryptophan. Fields, in order: V gene, CDR3 protein.

>TRBV28
ASSLPGDGLHYEQY
>TRBV24-1
ATSDFRGEAF
>TRBV6-5
ATAQETQY
>TRBV29-1
SVDEGNNEQY
>TRBV29-1
SVESTSGVPYNEQY
>TRBV4-3
ASSSTSDTYNEQF
>TRBV29-1
SVEFLAGGARQETQY
>TRBV12-3/TRBV12-4
ASSWTSGGSSTDTQY
>TRBV7-2
ASSVKRASEQY
>TRBV6-5
ASKSTGITRQY
>TRBV3-1
ASTTSTGVSYEQY
>TRBV20-1
SARDSGGNSYNEQY
>TRBV29-1
SARAVSYEQY
>TRBV7-2
ASSLTRIGYNEQF
>TRBV30
AWRGFLADLNTEAF
>TRBV4-1
ASSPTSAHNEQF
>TRBV24-1
ATSDLQGGRNGYT
>TRBV4-3
ASSQSARQDTQY
>TRBV3-1
ASSQDSSGRAQY
>TRBV7-9
ASSSRPGLNTEAF
>TRBV12-3/TRBV12-4
ASSDPGQGRHEQF
>TRBV20-1
SAIRRGEQF
>TRBV29-1
SVEAPTGGTDTQY
>TRBV4-3
ASSHRDRGSYEQY
>TRBV4-2
ASSPTSGTFIEQY